The clone carrying this TCR beta chain has just one count. Original data processing: Amplification of reference gene primers was used by the study to estimate nucleated cell counts. This table comes from immunoSEQ multiplex PCR, and its TCRdb copy is limited to in-frame clones, with some not included. The V and J calls and clone size are taken from that table; D and trimming were inferred from the DNA. The sample yields under 450,000 clones, 70% to 90% seen once. A Seattle source enrolled patients during active infection and followed them longitudinally. This record comes from a study of blood T cell repertoires in COVID-19. Across the study: Acute and convalescent COVID-19 samples came from the United States, Italy and Spain. Sample material is recorded as cDNA or gDNA derived from T cells, B-cell-depleted T cells, or PBMCs.

Germline lookup yields CDR1 KGHDR and CDR2 SFDVKD. The CDR3 has 14 amino acids. After removal of 5 bases from V and 4 bases from J, the junction contained 5 bases not matched to a gene. The clonotype was recovered from a woman between 50 and 59 years old with COVID-19, enrolled during active disease. This chain links TRBV24-1 with TRBJ1-1; 8 nucleotides agree with TRBD1. Sequencing input: peripheral blood. CDR3 residues: CATSGTGGPTEAFF. DNA for the CDR3: TGTGCCACCAGTGGCACAGGGGGTCCCACTGAAGCTTTCTTT.